This TCR beta chain was documented in a study of molecular identifiers for immune sequencing clone quantification. TCRdb redid the calling of the PCR reads with MiXCR, one entry per CDR3 protein. The sample holds about 320,000 distinct CDR3 sequences, 20% to 25% seen once. V dropped 1 base and J dropped 6; count of bases not matched to a gene: 5. Germline V gives CDR1 SNHLY, CDR2 FYNNEI. The CDR3 is 15 amino acids. This chain uses TRBV2 with TRBJ2-3; TRBD1 agrees at 9 bases. The source material was naive CD8+ T cells from blood, with Jurkat cell RNA spiked in. Subset here: FACS-sorted CD8+CD4-CCR7+CD45RA+ naive T cells. The receptor comes from a human donor in good health. Some libraries in this study had Jurkat cell RNA spiked in. This chain's CDR3 is CASSEEGQGGDTQYF. DNA for the CDR3: TGTGCCAGCAGTGAAGAGGGACAGGGAGGTGATACGCAGTATTTT.